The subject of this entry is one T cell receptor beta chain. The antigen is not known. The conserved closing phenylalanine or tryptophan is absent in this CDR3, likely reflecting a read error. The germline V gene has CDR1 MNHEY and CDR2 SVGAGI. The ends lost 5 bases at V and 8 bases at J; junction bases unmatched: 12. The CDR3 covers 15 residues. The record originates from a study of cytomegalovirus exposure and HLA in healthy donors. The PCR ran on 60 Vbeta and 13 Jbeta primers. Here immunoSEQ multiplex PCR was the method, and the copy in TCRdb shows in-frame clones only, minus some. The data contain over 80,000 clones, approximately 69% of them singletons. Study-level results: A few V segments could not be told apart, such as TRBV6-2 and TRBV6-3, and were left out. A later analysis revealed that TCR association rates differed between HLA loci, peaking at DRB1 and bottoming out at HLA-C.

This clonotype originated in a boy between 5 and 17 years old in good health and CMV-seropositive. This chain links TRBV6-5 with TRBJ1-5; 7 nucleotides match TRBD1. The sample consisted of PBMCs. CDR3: CASSTGESLIEPQHL. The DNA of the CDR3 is TGTGCCAGCAGTACAGGGGAGTCGTTGATAGAGCCCCAGCATCTT.